This TCR beta chain was found in a study of Ad26.COV2.S vaccination and SARS-CoV-2 variants. Across the whole study: Administration of Ad26.COV2.S was intramuscular, either once or twice 56 days apart.

As regards this clone: Its specificity is not known.

Documented treatment: some 20 received Ad26.COV2.S at low or high dose, single or two shots; several received placebo; per-sample allocation not given. Vaccine and placebo recipients were sampled on day 63 after the first injection. Whole-study findings and limits: Placebo recipients and vaccine recipients were similar in non-spike TCR breadth.

The CDR3 totals 16 residues. Trimming took off 0 bases at V and 7 bases at J, with 15 bases between the two ends. Germline loops: CDR1 LGHNA, CDR2 YSLEER. Assay used: immunoSEQ multiplex PCR; TCRdb lists only in-frame clones, some missing. The table includes approximately 420,000 clones, over 75% detected once. The sequencing here drew on peripheral blood, taken in a trial of Ad26.COV2.S vaccine versus placebo. This sequence originates from a person aged 18 to 65 who received the Ad26.COV2.S COVID-19 vaccine or a placebo. The chain uses TRBV4-3 and TRBJ2-2; D is unclear. CDR3 nucleotides: TGCGCCAGCAGCCAAGATTCCCCGTCCCGTTTCGGGGAGCTGTTTTTT. Its protein is CASSQDSPSRFGELFF.